This T cell receptor beta chain was identified in a study of blood T cell repertoires in COVID-19. Study overall: Acute and convalescent COVID-19 samples came from the United States, Italy and Spain.

Generated by immunoSEQ multiplex PCR, the TCRdb table keeps only in-frame clones and is missing some. The table has approximately 200,000 clones, roughly 82% seen once. This study enrolled people aged roughly 18 to 100 from about two dozen US geographic areas. Cohorts were based on clinical histories the participants reported. The junction had 1 base not matched to a gene; V was cut back by 4 bases and J by 0 bases. The CDR3 loop spans 14 amino acids. Germline values: CDR1 SGHTA, CDR2 FQGTGA. Sequenced input: PBMCs or T cells enriched from blood (not recorded which). The TCR was taken from a man between 40 and 49 years old who had recovered from COVID-19. This chain links TRBV7-3 with TRBJ2-3; 7 bases align to TRBD2. The CDR3 DNA reads TGTGCCAGCAGCTCTAGCGGTAGCACAGATACGCAGTATTTT. Translating it yields CASSSSGSTDTQYF.